The 11 T cell receptor beta chains reported below all come from one sample, sequenced in a study of cytomegalovirus exposure and HLA in healthy donors. With 60 Vbeta and 13 Jbeta primers, the PCR was carried out. Repertoires were generated with immunoSEQ multiplex PCR, while TCRdb's copy carries only in-frame clones and drops some. The data show under 170,000 clones, about 64% seen once. Sequencing was done on a sample of PBMCs. These receptor sequences come from a woman aged 60 to 75 in good health and CMV-seropositive.

This rearrangement joins TRBV7-3 to TRBJ2-1; D might be TRBD2 (6 bases). Trimming stripped 2 bases from V and 8 bases from J, with 16 bases between. This CDR3 contains 15 residues. Germline CDR1 and CDR2: SGHTA and FQGTGA. Here the CDR3 reads CASSLGGNPGYEQFF. DNA for the CDR3: TGTGCCAGCAGCTTAGGGGGGAACCCCGGCTATGAGCAGTTCTTC. Full variable domain (remainder filled in from reference TRBV7-3 and TRBJ2-1): GAGVSQTPSNKVTEKGKYVELRCDPISGHTALYWYRQSLGQGPEFLIYFQGTGAADDSGLPNDRFFAVRPEGSVSTLKIQRTERGDSAVYLCASSLGGNPGYEQFFGPGTRLTVL.

The genes are TRBV2 and TRBJ1-2; no clear D gene. Deletions cut 6 bases from V and 3 bases from J, with 8 bases between. The CDR3 is 12 amino acids. Germline CDR1 is SNHLY and CDR2 is FYNNEI. For the CDR3, the DNA is TGTGCCAGCAGGCAGCGTGACTATGGCTACACCTTC. Protein product: CASRQRDYGYTF.

This clone appeared a few times. The gene calls are TRBV18 and TRBJ1-1; TRBD1 matches 11 bases. The CDR3 totals 17 residues. Germline trimming cut 2 bases from V and 0 bases from J; bases unmatched to any gene: 5. In germline, CDR1 is KGHSH, CDR2 LQKENI. The CDR3 sequence: CASSPGTGGLMNTEAFF. The CDR3 DNA reads TGTGCCAGCTCACCAGGGACAGGGGGTCTCATGAACACTGAAGCTTTCTTT.

The chain joins TRBV15 to TRBJ2-2, with unresolved D. Germline CDR1 LNHNV, CDR2 YYDKDF (reference sequence). The CDR3 contains 16 residues. V was shortened by 8 bases and J by 4 bases, with 20 bases between the two germline ends. CDR3 sequence: CATGISGQIITGELFF. The CDR3 DNA sequence: TGTGCCACCGGTATATCAGGCCAAATCATCACCGGGGAGCTGTTTTTT.

This clone occurred once. The V gene is TRBV6-1, the J gene TRBJ2-7, with D unclear. CDR3 length: 13 residues. V lost 5 bases to trimming and J lost 2 bases, with 10 bases between them. Germline assignment: CDR1 MNHNS and CDR2 SASEGT. As DNA, the CDR3 is TGTGCCAGCAGTTCCCGAGTGGCCTACGAGCAGTACTTC. Translated, it gives CASSSRVAYEQYF.

This clone was seen only once. CDR3 coding DNA: TGCGCCAGCAGCCTGCGTGGACAGGGGGCTAATACTGAAGCTTTCTTT. It translates to CASSLRGQGANTEAFF. This rearrangement joins TRBV5-1 to TRBJ1-1; 11 bases map to TRBD1. Germline CDR1 SGHRS, CDR2 YFSETQ. This CDR3 has 16 amino acids. Germline trimming cut 4 bases from V and 5 bases from J; bases unmatched to any gene: 10. The full variable domain, completed using reference TRBV5-1 and TRBJ1-1, is KAGVTQTPRYLIKTRGQQVTLSCSPISGHRSVSWYQQTPGQGLQFLFEYFSETQRNKGNFPGRFSGRQFSNSRSEMNVSTLELGDSALYLCASSLRGQGANTEAFFGQGTRLTVV.

The V and J genes are TRBV10-3 and TRBJ2-5, with D perhaps TRBD2 (6 bases). This CDR3 is built from 15 residues. V was shortened by 4 bases and J by 5 bases, with 17 bases between the two germline ends. Germline CDR1 reads ENHRY; CDR2 reads SYGVKD. CDR3 sequence: CAISGGVGGRETQYF. The CDR3 nucleotides read TGTGCCATCAGTGGAGGGGTAGGAGGGAGGGAGACCCAGTACTTC.

With respect to this clone: Its ends do not fully match the called genes, so a read error is possible. The chain links TRBV9 to TRBJ2-7; D may be TRBD1 (6 bases). Germline assignment: CDR1 SGDLS and CDR2 YYNGEE. CDR3 size: 14 residues. The CDR3 loop is CASTKDSISYEQHF. The CDR3 DNA reads TGTGCCAGCACCAAGGACAGTATCTCCTACGAGCAGCACTTC.

The chain employs TRBV5-6 and TRBJ2-1; 7 bases map to TRBD2. Germline trimming cut 6 bases from V and 5 bases from J; bases unmatched to any gene: 5. Germline V gene sequence: CDR1 SGHDT, CDR2 YYEEEE. The CDR3 spans 13 residues. The CDR3 here is CASTRDYHNEQFF. CDR3 bases: TGTGCCAGCACCCGGGACTACCACAATGAGCAGTTCTTC.

The chain combines TRBV9 with TRBJ2-7; 11 bases match TRBD1. Germline trimming cut 1 base from V and 3 bases from J; bases unmatched to any gene: 3. Germline CDR1 is SGDLS and CDR2 is YYNGEE. The CDR3 totals 15 residues. The CDR3 sequence is CASSVYGTGGYEQYF. The CDR3 bases are TGTGCCAGCAGCGTATACGGGACAGGGGGCTACGAGCAGTACTTC.

The chain carries TRBV7-8 and TRBJ1-2, with 9 bases identical to TRBD1. J was trimmed by 4 bases and V by 5 bases; bases with no gene match: 5. The CDR3 totals 14 residues. Germline V gives CDR1 SGHVS, CDR2 FQNEAQ. DNA of the CDR3: TGTGCCAGCAGCCCACAGGGGGCGGGCTATGGCTACACCTTC. Translating gives CASSPQGAGYGYTF.